This is a list of T cell receptor beta chains from one sample in a study of cytotoxic CD8 clonotypes in ibrutinib-treated CLL. Using immunoSEQ multiplex PCR, the repertoire was profiled, and TCRdb retains in-frame clones only, with some absent. This sample yields 65,000 to 90,000 clones, of which roughly 85% are seen a single time; about 38% belongs to the top ten. Sequences were derived from PBMCs, sampled after 24 months of ibrutinib treatment. These receptors originate from a human donor with chronic lymphocytic leukemia. CDR3s include the opening cysteine and the closing phenylalanine or tryptophan. A D gene is named only where the DNA matches it firmly. Expanded clones get a size class; other rows say once, few or many, or leave the size out.

d_gene	abundance	v_gene	j_gene	CDR3nt	CDR3aa
.	few	TRBV6-6	TRBJ1-5	TGTGCCAGCAGGAGACAGGAATCCGGTCAGCCCCAGCATTTT	CASRRQESGQPQHF
.	once	TRBV28	TRBJ2-7	TGTGCCAGCAGTTTCCAGCGGCCCTACGAGCAGTACTTC	CASSFQRPYEQYF
.	.	TRBV19	TRBJ2-2	TGTGCCAGTAGTATAGACCTGAAACAGGGGCTGTTTTTT	CASSIDLKQGLFF
.	.	TRBV5-1	TRBJ2-7	TGCGCCAGCAGCTTGGGGGGAAACAGGGACTTGGAGTACTTC	CASSLGGNRDLEYF
.	few	TRBV11-2	TRBJ2-7	TGTGCCAGCAGCTTCCTTACTCGTTACTCCTACGAGCAGTACTTC	CASSFLTRYSYEQYF
TRBD1	.	TRBV4-1	TRBJ2-7	TGCGCCAGCAGCCCCTGGACAGGGGTAGATAACGAGCAGTACTTC	CASSPWTGVDNEQYF
TRBD2	.	TRBV19	TRBJ2-7	TGTGCCAGTGCGACTAGCGGGAACCTAGTTACCTACGAGCAGTACTTC	CASATSGNLVTYEQYF
TRBD1	.	TRBV29-1	TRBJ1-1	TGCAGCGTCGGGACAGGGGGCACTGAAGCTTTCTTT	CSVGTGGTEAFF
.	.	TRBV9	TRBJ1-1	TGTGCCAGCACCCGGCCTGAGGGGGGCGTGAACACTGAAGCTTTCTTT	CASTRPEGGVNTEAFF
.	.	TRBV18	TRBJ2-5	TGTGCCAGCTCACCAGACGGGCGACGGGAGACCCAGTACTTC	CASSPDGRRETQYF
.	.	TRBV7-2	TRBJ2-2	TGTGCCAGCAGCTTAGCGGGGACCCAAGCCGGGGAGCTGTTTTTT	CASSLAGTQAGELFF
TRBD1	many	TRBV7-9	TRBJ2-7	TGTGCCAGCAGCTCGAAGACAGGGACCGAGCAGTACTTC	CASSSKTGTEQYF
.	.	TRBV4-3	TRBJ2-3	TGCGCCAGCAGCCAAGATTGGTCAACAGCTCTCGGGGATACGCAGTATTTT	CASSQDWSTALGDTQYF
TRBD2	few	TRBV6-5	TRBJ2-7	TGTGCCAGCGCGAGGAGCGGGACCCCGCCCTACGAGCAGTACTTC	CASARSGTPPYEQYF
TRBD1	.	TRBV10-3	TRBJ2-7	TGTGCCATCAGTGAGTCAGGACAGGGGGTGGAGCAGTACTTC	CAISESGQGVEQYF
.	.	TRBV7-9	TRBJ2-1	TGTGCCAGCAGCTTAGAAGGCGCGGCCTCCTACAATGAGCAGTTCTTC	CASSLEGAASYNEQFF
TRBD1	.	TRBV6-4	TRBJ2-1	TGTGCCAGCAGCCCGACAGGGAACAATGAGCAGTTCTTC	CASSPTGNNEQFF
TRBD2	.	TRBV5-4	TRBJ2-7	TGTGCCACTAAGGGTCCTAGCGGGCACGAGCAGTACTTC	CATKGPSGHEQYF
.	.	TRBV2	TRBJ1-5	TGTGCCAGCAGTGAAGGGATAGGTCAGCCCCAGCATTTT	CASSEGIGQPQHF
.	.	TRBV19	TRBJ2-3	TGTGCCAGTAGTATGAGCCAGGTCGGCACAGATACGCAGTATTTT	CASSMSQVGTDTQYF
.	.	TRBV6-5	TRBJ1-2	TGTGCCAGCACGATATCCCCGGGGCCGCGTATAGGCTACACCTTC	CASTISPGPRIGYTF
.	.	TRBV11-2	TRBJ2-6	TGTGCCAGCAGCTTAACCGATGGGACCGCCGCTTTC	CASSLTDGTAAF
.	once	TRBV6-1	TRBJ1-2	TGTGCCAGCAGTGCGGTGACACGGGGGTATGTCCGCTACACCTTC	CASSAVTRGYVRYTF
TRBD1	.	TRBV27	TRBJ1-1	TGTGCCAGCAGTAAATGGACAGGGACGAACACTGAAGCTTTCTTT	CASSKWTGTNTEAFF
TRBD2	.	TRBV30	TRBJ2-3	TGTGCCTGGAGTGCCGGGACTAGCGGGGGGGATACGCAGTATTTT	CAWSAGTSGGDTQYF
TRBD1	.	TRBV10-3	TRBJ2-2	TGTGCCATCAGTACAGACAGGGACCCCGGGGAGCTGTTTTTT	CAISTDRDPGELFF
.	.	TRBV5-6	TRBJ2-2	TGTGCCAGCAGCCCAATCGGGGGCTCGGACGGGGAGCTGTTTTTT	CASSPIGGSDGELFF
.	few	TRBV7-8	TRBJ2-5	TGTGCCTCCCTGATGGGCATGACCTTCCAAGAGACCCAGTACTTC	CASLMGMTFQETQYF
TRBD1	.	TRBV2	TRBJ2-1	TGTGCCAGCAGTGAAGCGCGGGGACAGGGCACCTACAATGAGCAGTTCTTC	CASSEARGQGTYNEQFF
.	.	TRBV29-1	TRBJ2-4	TGCAGCGTTCGCAAACGTGGGCAGGGTGAAAACATTCAGTACTTC	CSVRKRGQGENIQYF
.	.	TRBV7-2	TRBJ2-5	TGTGCCAGCAGCTTAGATGCTCCGGGTGTGAGATTAGAGGAGACCCAGTACTTC	CASSLDAPGVRLEETQYF
TRBD2	.	TRBV6-1	TRBJ2-7	TGTGCCAGCAGTGAAGCGGGTCGGACGGGGGGGGAGCAGTACTTC	CASSEAGRTGGEQYF
.	.	TRBV7-6	TRBJ2-7	TGTGCCAGCAGCTTAGTGGACGGGGTGTTAGGCGAGCAGTACTTC	CASSLVDGVLGEQYF